Presented here are 2 T cell receptor beta chains from one specimen sequenced in a study of cytomegalovirus exposure and HLA in healthy donors. In the PCR, 60 Vbeta and 13 Jbeta primers were used. The protocol was immunoSEQ multiplex PCR, while the TCRdb copy is restricted to in-frame clones and leaves out a portion. The sample records approximately 140,000 clones, 65% to 85% being singletons. Sequenced sample: PBMCs. These receptors all come from a woman aged 18-29 years in good health and CMV-seronegative.

The genes are TRBV7-2 and TRBJ2-7; D is unresolved. Germline V gives CDR1 SGHTA, CDR2 FQGNSA. Between the trimmed V and J ends, which lost 7 bases and 2 bases, there was a span of 21 bases. The CDR3 contains 16 residues. In DNA, the CDR3 is TGTGCCAGCACTGAAGGATGGAGATCGGGTACCTACGAGCAGTACTTC. It codes for CASTEGWRSGTYEQYF.

In its sample, this clone was seen once. The V and J genes are TRBV2 and TRBJ1-3, with D uncertain. V dropped 8 bases and J dropped 0 bases, with 5 bases sitting between them. CDR3 size: 12 residues. Germline V gives CDR1 SNHLY, CDR2 FYNNEI. CDR3 nucleotide sequence: TGTGCCAGCTCGGTCTCTGGAAACACCATATATTTT. Its translation is CASSVSGNTIYF.